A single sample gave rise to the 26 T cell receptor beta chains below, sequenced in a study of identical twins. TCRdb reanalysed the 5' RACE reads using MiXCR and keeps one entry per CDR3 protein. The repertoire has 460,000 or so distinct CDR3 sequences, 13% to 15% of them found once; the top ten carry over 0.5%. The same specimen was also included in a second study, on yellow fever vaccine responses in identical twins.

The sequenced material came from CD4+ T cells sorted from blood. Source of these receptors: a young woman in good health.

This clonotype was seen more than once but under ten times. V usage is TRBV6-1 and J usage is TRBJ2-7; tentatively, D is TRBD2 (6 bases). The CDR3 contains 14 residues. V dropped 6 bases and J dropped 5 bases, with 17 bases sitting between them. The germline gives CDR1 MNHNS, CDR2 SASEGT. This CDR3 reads CASSRPGVRNEQYF. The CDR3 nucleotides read TGTGCCAGCAGCCGACCGGGGGTAAGGAACGAGCAGTACTTC.

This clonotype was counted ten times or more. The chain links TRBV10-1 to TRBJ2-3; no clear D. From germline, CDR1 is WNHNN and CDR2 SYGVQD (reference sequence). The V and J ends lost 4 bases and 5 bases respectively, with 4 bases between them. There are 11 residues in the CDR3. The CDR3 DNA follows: TGCGCCAGCAGTGCCGTAGATACGCAGTATTTT. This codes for CASSAVDTQYF.

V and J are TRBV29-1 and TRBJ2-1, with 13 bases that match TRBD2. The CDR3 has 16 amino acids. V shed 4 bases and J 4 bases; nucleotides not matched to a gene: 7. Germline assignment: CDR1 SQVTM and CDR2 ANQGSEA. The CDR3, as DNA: TGCAGCGTTGTAGAAAGGGGACTAGCGGGATACAATGAGCAGTTCTTC. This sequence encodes CSVVERGLAGYNEQFF.

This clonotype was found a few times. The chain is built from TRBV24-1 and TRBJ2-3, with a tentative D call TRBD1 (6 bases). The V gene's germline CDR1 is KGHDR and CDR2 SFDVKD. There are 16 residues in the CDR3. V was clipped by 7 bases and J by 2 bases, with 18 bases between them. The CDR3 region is CATSDPRGLYTDTQYF. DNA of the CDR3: TGTGCCACCAGCGATCCCAGGGGCTTGTACACAGATACGCAGTATTTT.

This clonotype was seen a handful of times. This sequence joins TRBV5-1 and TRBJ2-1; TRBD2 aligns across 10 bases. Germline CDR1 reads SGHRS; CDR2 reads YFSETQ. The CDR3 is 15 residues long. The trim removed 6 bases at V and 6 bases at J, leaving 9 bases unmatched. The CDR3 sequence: CASTQAGGVLNEQFF. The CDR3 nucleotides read TGCGCCAGCACCCAAGCGGGAGGGGTCCTCAATGAGCAGTTCTTC.

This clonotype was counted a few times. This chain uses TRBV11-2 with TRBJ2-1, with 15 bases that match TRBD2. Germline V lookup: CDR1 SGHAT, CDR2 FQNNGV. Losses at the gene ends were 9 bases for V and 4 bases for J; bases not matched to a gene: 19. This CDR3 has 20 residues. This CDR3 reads CASLGRERTSGRASYNEQFF. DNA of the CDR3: TGTGCCAGTTTGGGCAGGGAAAGGACTAGCGGGAGGGCCTCTTACAATGAGCAGTTCTTC.

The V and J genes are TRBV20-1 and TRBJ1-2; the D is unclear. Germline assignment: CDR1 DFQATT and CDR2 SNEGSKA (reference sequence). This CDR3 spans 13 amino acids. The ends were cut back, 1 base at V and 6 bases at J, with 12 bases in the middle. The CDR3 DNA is TGCAGTGCTAGAGGTCTAGTCAGCAATGGCTACACCTTC. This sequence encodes CSARGLVSNGYTF.

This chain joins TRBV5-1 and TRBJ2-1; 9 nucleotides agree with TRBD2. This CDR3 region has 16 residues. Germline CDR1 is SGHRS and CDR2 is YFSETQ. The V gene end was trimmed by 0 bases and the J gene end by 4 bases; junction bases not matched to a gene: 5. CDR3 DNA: TGCGCCAGCAGCTTGGTTCTAGCGGGAACTTACAATGAGCAGTTCTTC. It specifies CASSLVLAGTYNEQFF. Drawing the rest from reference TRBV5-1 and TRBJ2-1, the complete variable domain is KAGVTQTPRYLIKTRGQQVTLSCSPISGHRSVSWYQQTPGQGLQFLFEYFSETQRNKGNFPGRFSGRQFSNSRSEMNVSTLELGDSALYLCASSLVLAGTYNEQFFGPGTRLTVL.

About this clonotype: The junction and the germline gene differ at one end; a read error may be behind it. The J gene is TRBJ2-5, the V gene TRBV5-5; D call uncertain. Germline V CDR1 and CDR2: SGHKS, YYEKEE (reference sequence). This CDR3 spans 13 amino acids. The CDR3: CAISPGRLETQYF. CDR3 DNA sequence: TGTGCCATCAGCCCTGGCAGGCTAGAGACCCAGTACTTC.

This CDR3 reads CAWSVRRQETQYF. For the CDR3, the DNA is TGTGCCTGGAGTGTACGGAGGCAAGAGACCCAGTACTTC. The genes are TRBV30 and TRBJ2-5; a possible D gene is TRBD2 (5 bases). The CDR3 spans 13 residues. Germline loops: CDR1 GTSNPN, CDR2 SVGIG (reference sequence). The V end lost 0 bases, the J end lost 2 bases, and 7 bases lay between the germline ends.

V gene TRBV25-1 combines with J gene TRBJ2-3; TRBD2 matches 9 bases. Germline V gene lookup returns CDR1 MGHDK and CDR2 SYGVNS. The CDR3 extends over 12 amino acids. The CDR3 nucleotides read TGTGCGATGGGCGGGAGGGCGTATACGCAGTATTTT. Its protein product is CAMGGRAYTQYF.

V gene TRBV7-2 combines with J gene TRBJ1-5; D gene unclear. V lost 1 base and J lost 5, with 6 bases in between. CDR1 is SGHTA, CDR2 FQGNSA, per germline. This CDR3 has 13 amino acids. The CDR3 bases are TGTGCCAGCAGCTTAGAAGTGGATCAGCCCCAGCATTTT. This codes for CASSLEVDQPQHF.

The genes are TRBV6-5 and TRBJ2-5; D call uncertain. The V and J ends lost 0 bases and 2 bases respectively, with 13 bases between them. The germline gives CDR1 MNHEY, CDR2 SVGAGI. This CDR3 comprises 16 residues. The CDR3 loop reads CASSYSLRQKQETQYF. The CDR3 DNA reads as TGTGCCAGCAGTTACTCACTCAGGCAGAAACAAGAGACCCAGTACTTC.

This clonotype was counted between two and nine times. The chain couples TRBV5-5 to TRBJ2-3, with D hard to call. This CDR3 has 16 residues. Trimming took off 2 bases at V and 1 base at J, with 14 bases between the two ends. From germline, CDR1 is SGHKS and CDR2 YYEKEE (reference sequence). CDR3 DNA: TGTGCCAGCAGCTTCCCCAGCCCTAGGGGCACAGATACGCAGTATTTT. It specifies CASSFPSPRGTDTQYF.

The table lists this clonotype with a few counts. Here the CDR3 DNA reads TGCAGTGCTAGAGACCGACAGGGGAACACTGAAGCTTTCTTT. It translates to CSARDRQGNTEAFF. The rearrangement joins TRBV20-1 to TRBJ1-1; 7 nucleotides agree with TRBD1. V dropped 0 bases and J dropped 1; count of bases not matched to a gene: 2. The CDR3 sequence is 14 residues long. Germline V CDR1 and CDR2: DFQATT, SNEGSKA (reference sequence).

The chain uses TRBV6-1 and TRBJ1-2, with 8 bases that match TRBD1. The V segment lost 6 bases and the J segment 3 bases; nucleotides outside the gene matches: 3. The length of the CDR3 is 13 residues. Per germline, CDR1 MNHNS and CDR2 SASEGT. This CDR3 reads CASRPDRDYGYTF. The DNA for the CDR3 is TGTGCCAGCAGACCGGACAGGGACTATGGCTACACCTTC.

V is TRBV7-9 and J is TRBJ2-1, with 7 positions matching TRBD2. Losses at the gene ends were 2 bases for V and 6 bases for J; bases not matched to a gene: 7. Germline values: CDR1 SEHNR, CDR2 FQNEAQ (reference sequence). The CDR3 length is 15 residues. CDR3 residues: CASSLFEGGANEQFF. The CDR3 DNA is TGTGCCAGCAGCTTATTCGAGGGAGGGGCCAATGAGCAGTTCTTC.

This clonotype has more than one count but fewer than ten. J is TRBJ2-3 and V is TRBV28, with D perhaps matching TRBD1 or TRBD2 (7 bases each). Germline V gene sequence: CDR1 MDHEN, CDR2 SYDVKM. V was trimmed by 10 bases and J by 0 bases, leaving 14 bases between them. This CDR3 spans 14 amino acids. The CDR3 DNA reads TGTGCCATCAGGGGGGGCGTGAGCACAGATACGCAGTATTTT. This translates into CAIRGGVSTDTQYF. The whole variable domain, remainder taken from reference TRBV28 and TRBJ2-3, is DVKVTQSSRYLVKRTGEKVFLECVQDMDHENMFWYRQDPGLGLRLIYFSYDVKMKEKGDIPEGYSVSREKKERFSLILESASTNQTSMYLCAIRGGVSTDTQYFGPGTRLTVL.

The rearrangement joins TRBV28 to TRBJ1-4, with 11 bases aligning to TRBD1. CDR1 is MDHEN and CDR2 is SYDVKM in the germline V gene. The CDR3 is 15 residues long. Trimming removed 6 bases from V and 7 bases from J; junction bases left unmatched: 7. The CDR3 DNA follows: TGTGCCAGCAGCCTTATGGGGACAGGGGGTGAAAAACTGTTTTTT. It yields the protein CASSLMGTGGEKLFF. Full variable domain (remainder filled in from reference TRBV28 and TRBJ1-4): DVKVTQSSRYLVKRTGEKVFLECVQDMDHENMFWYRQDPGLGLRLIYFSYDVKMKEKGDIPEGYSVSREKKERFSLILESASTNQTSMYLCASSLMGTGGEKLFFGSGTQLSVL.

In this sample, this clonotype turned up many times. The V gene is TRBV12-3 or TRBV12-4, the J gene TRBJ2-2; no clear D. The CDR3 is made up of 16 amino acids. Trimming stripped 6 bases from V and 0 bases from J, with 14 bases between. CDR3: CASSPTRLANTGELFF. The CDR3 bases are TGTGCCAGCAGCCCCACACGTCTTGCGAACACCGGGGAGCTGTTTTTT.

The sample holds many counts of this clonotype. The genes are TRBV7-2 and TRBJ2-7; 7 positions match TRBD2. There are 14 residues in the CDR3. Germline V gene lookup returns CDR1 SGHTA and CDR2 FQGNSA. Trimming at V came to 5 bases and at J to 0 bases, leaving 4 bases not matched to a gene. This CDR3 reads CASSPSGFSYEQYF. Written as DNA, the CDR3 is TGTGCCAGCAGCCCTAGCGGATTCTCCTACGAGCAGTACTTC.

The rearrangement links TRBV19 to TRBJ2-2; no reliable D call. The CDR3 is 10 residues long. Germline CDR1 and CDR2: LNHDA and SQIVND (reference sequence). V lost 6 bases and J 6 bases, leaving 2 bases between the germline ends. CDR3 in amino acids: CASRAGELFF. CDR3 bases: TGTGCCAGTAGAGCCGGGGAGCTGTTTTTT.

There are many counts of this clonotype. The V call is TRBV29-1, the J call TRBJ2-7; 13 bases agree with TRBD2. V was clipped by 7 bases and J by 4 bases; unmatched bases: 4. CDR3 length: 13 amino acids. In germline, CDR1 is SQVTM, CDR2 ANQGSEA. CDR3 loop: CSGRTSGSYEQYF. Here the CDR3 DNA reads TGCAGCGGGAGGACTAGCGGGAGTTACGAGCAGTACTTC.

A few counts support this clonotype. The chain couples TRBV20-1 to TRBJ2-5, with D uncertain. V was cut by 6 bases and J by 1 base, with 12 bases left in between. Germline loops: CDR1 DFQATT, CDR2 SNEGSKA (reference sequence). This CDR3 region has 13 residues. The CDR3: CSAPRRPQETQYF. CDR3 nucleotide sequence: TGCAGTGCACCTCGCCGTCCCCAAGAGACCCAGTACTTC.

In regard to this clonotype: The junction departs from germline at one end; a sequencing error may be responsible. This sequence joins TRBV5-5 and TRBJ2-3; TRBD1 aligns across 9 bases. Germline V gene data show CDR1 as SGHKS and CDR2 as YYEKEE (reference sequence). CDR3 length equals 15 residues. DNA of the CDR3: TGTGTCAGCAGCTCATTAACAGGGGGCCGGGATACGCAGTATTTT. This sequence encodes CVSSSLTGGRDTQYF.

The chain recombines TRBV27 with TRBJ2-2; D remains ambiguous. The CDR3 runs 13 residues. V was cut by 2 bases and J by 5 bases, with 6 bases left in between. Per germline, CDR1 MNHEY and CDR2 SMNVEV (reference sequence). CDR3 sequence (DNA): TGTGCCAGCAGTTTAAGGTGGACCGGGGAGCTGTTTTTT. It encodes CASSLRWTGELFF.